Shown below are 29 T cell receptor beta chains from a single sample sequenced in a study of cytomegalovirus exposure and HLA in healthy donors. PCR involved 60 Vbeta and 13 Jbeta primers. TCRdb keeps only in-frame clones here, not all; method: immunoSEQ multiplex PCR. The repertoire consists of tens of thousands of clones, with less than 85% occurring once and the leading ten covering approximately 5.6%. Sequencing input: PBMCs. The origin of the receptors is a man aged 30 to 39 in good health and CMV-seropositive.

This rearrangement joins TRBV6-6 to TRBJ1-5, with D hard to call. This CDR3 has 15 residues. CDR1 is MNHNY and CDR2 is SVGAGI in the germline V gene (reference sequence). Trimming took off 6 bases at V and 2 bases at J, with 14 bases between the two ends. The CDR3 nucleotides read TGTGCCAGCAGCCGGGGTTTTATAGGCAATCAGCCCCAGCATTTT. Residues: CASSRGFIGNQPQHF.

V gene TRBV4-2 combines with J gene TRBJ1-2; 8 positions match TRBD1. Unmatched junction bases numbered 5, after V lost 0 bases and J lost 2 bases. The CDR3 runs to 16 residues. Per germline, CDR1 LGHNA and CDR2 YNFKEQ. CDR3 nucleotides: TGTGCCAGCAGCCAAGATAGCTCAGGGGGCAACTATGGCTACACCTTC. Its protein product is CASSQDSSGGNYGYTF.

V is TRBV2 and J is TRBJ2-1, with 12 bases identical to TRBD2. The CDR3 has 13 residues. Losses at the gene ends were 4 bases for V and 9 bases for J; bases not matched to a gene: 1. Germline V CDR1 and CDR2: SNHLY, FYNNEI. CDR3 coding DNA: TGTGCCAGCAGTGGGACTAGCGGGATTGAGCAGTTCTTC. Protein product: CASSGTSGIEQFF.

The chain links TRBV7-9 to TRBJ2-1, with D unclear. CDR3 length: 11 residues. The germline CDR1 and CDR2 sequences are SEHNR and FQNEAQ (reference sequence). The V end lost 7 bases, the J end lost 6 bases, and 7 bases lay between the germline ends. Here the CDR3 reads CASNTGNEQFF. In nucleotides, the CDR3 is TGTGCCAGCAACACGGGCAATGAGCAGTTCTTC.

V is TRBV5-1 and J is TRBJ2-1; possible D gene TRBD2, 7 bases. Per the germline V gene, CDR1 is SGHRS and CDR2 is YFSETQ. The germline V and J ends were trimmed by 8 bases and 5 bases, with 14 bases remaining between them. CDR3 size: 13 residues. The CDR3 is CASSEGGDNEQFF. The CDR3, as DNA: TGCGCCAGTTCGGAGGGGGGGGACAATGAGCAGTTCTTC.

The sample holds a few counts of this clone. The J gene is TRBJ1-2, the V gene TRBV30; TRBD1 aligns across 10 bases. V lost 0 bases, J lost 8 bases, and 9 bases stayed unmatched. Germline CDR1 and CDR2: GTSNPN and SVGIG (reference sequence). This CDR3 has 15 residues. Here the CDR3 reads CAWSVHRGTGDGYTF. For the CDR3, the DNA is TGTGCCTGGAGTGTACACCGGGGGACAGGGGACGGCTACACCTTC.

CDR3 sequence reads: CASSLRVSGSNEQFF. Written as DNA, the CDR3 is TGTGCCAGCAGCCTCCGCGTTAGCGGGAGCAATGAGCAGTTCTTC. The chain recombines TRBV4-2 with TRBJ2-1; TRBD2 matches 9 bases. The CDR3 totals 15 residues. CDR1 LGHNA and CDR2 YNFKEQ come from the germline V gene. Germline trimming cut 4 bases from V and 6 bases from J; bases unmatched to any gene: 7.

The chain has TRBV5-1 and TRBJ1-4, with 7 positions matching TRBD1. The CDR3 covers 16 residues. In germline, CDR1 is SGHRS, CDR2 YFSETQ. Unmatched junction bases numbered 11, after V lost 4 bases and J lost 5 bases. The chain's CDR3 is CASSLNRGRPNEKLFF. The CDR3 nucleotides read TGCGCCAGCAGCCTCAATAGGGGGCGGCCGAATGAAAAACTGTTTTTT.

The rearrangement joins TRBV18 to TRBJ1-1, with a weak D call TRBD1 (6 bases). CDR1 and CDR2 (germline): KGHSH, LQKENI. V lost 3 bases to trimming and J lost 1 base, with 12 bases between them. This CDR3 region has 15 residues. The CDR3 is CASSPGAVSNTEAFF. As DNA, the CDR3 is TGTGCCAGCTCACCGGGGGCTGTCTCGAACACTGAAGCTTTCTTT.

The rearrangement uses TRBV5-1 and TRBJ1-5, with a possible D match to TRBD1 (5 bases). The V gene's germline CDR1 is SGHRS and CDR2 YFSETQ. Trimming took 0 bases from V and 9 from J, leaving 13 bases between them. There are 14 residues in the CDR3. The CDR3 is CASSLEGIGGPQHF. The CDR3 nucleotides are TGCGCCAGCAGCTTGGAAGGAATCGGGGGGCCCCAGCATTTT.

This chain joins TRBV5-6 and TRBJ2-7, with 8 nucleotides matching TRBD2. CDR1 and CDR2 (germline): SGHDT, YYEEEE. V shed 5 bases and J 2 bases; nucleotides not matched to a gene: 9. The CDR3 has 15 residues. CDR3 coding DNA: TGTGCCAGCAGACTTATAGCGGGACGGACCTACGAGCAGTACTTC. Encoded protein: CASRLIAGRTYEQYF.

The chain links TRBV10-3 to TRBJ1-1; weak D call: TRBD1 (5 bases). The V gene's germline CDR1 is ENHRY and CDR2 SYGVKD. Trimming stripped 2 bases from V and 6 bases from J, with 19 bases between. The CDR3 extends over 16 amino acids. CDR3 region: CAISEPPVGPGAEAFF. The DNA of the CDR3 is TGTGCCATCAGTGAGCCACCCGTGGGGCCGGGGGCTGAAGCTTTCTTT.

The chain employs TRBV5-1 and TRBJ2-2, with 7 nucleotides matching TRBD2. The V gene end was trimmed by 4 bases and the J gene end by 3 bases; junction bases not matched to a gene: 6. Germline loops: CDR1 SGHRS, CDR2 YFSETQ. The CDR3 spans 15 residues. The CDR3 DNA is TGCGCCAGCAGCCTTCAGCGGGACCACACCGGGGAGCTGTTTTTT. Translating it yields CASSLQRDHTGELFF.

V gene TRBV6-1 combines with J gene TRBJ1-5; D is ambiguous. This CDR3 is built from 12 residues. Germline CDR1 is MNHNS and CDR2 is SASEGT. V gave up 3 bases and J gave up 9 bases, with 9 bases separating them. In nucleotides, the CDR3 is TGTGCCAGCAGTGACTTATTGAGGCCCCAGCATTTT. Its protein is CASSDLLRPQHF.

This clone has a single count. The chain joins TRBV10-3 to TRBJ2-5, with 8 positions matching TRBD1. V gave up 5 bases and J gave up 3 bases; unmatched junction bases: 11. Germline V gene lookup returns CDR1 ENHRY and CDR2 SYGVKD. This CDR3 spans 16 amino acids. The CDR3 is CAISPSTGDGKETQYF. In DNA, the CDR3 is TGTGCCATCAGTCCCTCGACAGGGGACGGTAAAGAGACCCAGTACTTC.

This clone was observed a handful of times. This chain connects TRBV25-1 to TRBJ1-1, with a weak D call TRBD1 (5 bases). Trimming shortened V by 7 bases and J by 2 bases, and 8 bases separated the two germline ends. CDR1 is MGHDK, CDR2 SYGVNS, per germline. The CDR3 totals 12 residues. CDR3 amino acids: CASTDINTEAFF. As DNA, the CDR3 is TGTGCCAGCACGGACATTAACACTGAAGCTTTCTTT.

The chain combines TRBV7-9 with TRBJ2-7; 11 nucleotides match TRBD1. CDR3 length: 14 residues. CDR1 and CDR2 (germline): SEHNR, FQNEAQ (reference sequence). V lost 4 bases to trimming and J lost 5 bases; unmatched junction nucleotides: 4. The CDR3 loop is CASSYTGQGDEQYF. The CDR3 nucleotides are TGTGCCAGCAGCTACACGGGACAGGGGGACGAGCAGTACTTC. The full variable domain, with the rest looked up from reference TRBV7-9 and TRBJ2-7, is DTGVSQNPRHKITKRGQNVTFRCDPISEHNRLYWYRQTLGQGPEFLTYFQNEAQLEKSRLLSDRFSAERPKGSFSTLEIQRTEQGDSAMYLCASSYTGQGDEQYFGPGTRLTVT.

In this sample, this clone turned up once. The chain joins TRBV18 to TRBJ1-1, with D possibly TRBD1 on 5 matching bases. This CDR3 has 15 residues. V dropped 0 bases and J dropped 3 bases, with 11 bases sitting between them. CDR1 and CDR2 from the germline V gene are KGHSH and LQKENI. The CDR3 sequence: CASSPPLRGDTEAFF. CDR3 nucleotide sequence: TGTGCCAGCTCACCACCGTTAAGGGGCGACACTGAAGCTTTCTTT.

This clone came up once. The CDR3 here is CASSSDRGYEQYF. CDR3 DNA sequence: TGTGCCAGCAGCTCGGACAGGGGCTACGAGCAGTACTTC. This chain links TRBV7-2 with TRBJ2-7; the match to TRBD1 covers 9 bases. CDR3 length: 13 amino acids. The junction had 1 base not matched to a gene; V was cut back by 4 bases and J by 3 bases. Germline V gene data show CDR1 as SGHTA and CDR2 as FQGNSA.

CDR3 region: CASSPRGGETQYF. The CDR3 DNA reads as TGTGCCAGCAGCCCCCGCGGGGGGGAGACCCAGTACTTC. The chain employs TRBV7-2 and TRBJ2-5; 8 bases align to TRBD2. V lost 5 bases, J lost 5 bases, and 4 bases stayed unmatched. The CDR3 is 13 residues long. The germline CDR1 and CDR2 sequences are SGHTA and FQGNSA. Filled out from reference TRBV7-2 and TRBJ2-5, the complete variable domain reads GAGVSQSPSNKVTEKGKDVELRCDPISGHTALYWYRQSLGQGLEFLIYFQGNSAPDKSGLPSDRFSAERTGGSVSTLTIQRTQQEDSAVYLCASSPRGGETQYFGPGTRLLVL.

This clone is judged medium-sized. CDR3 loop: CASSLSLVAAEQFF. CDR3 nucleotide sequence: TGTGCCAGCAGCTTATCTCTCGTAGCAGCTGAGCAGTTCTTC. The genes are TRBV7-9 and TRBJ2-1; no definite D call. From germline, CDR1 is SEHNR and CDR2 FQNEAQ (reference sequence). The CDR3 spans 14 residues. V was shortened by 2 bases and J by 9 bases, with 14 bases between the two germline ends.

The CDR3 DNA follows: TGTGCCAGCAGTTTCCAAACTCAACTAGCGGGGCGAGACACAGATACGCAGTATTTT. This codes for CASSFQTQLAGRDTDTQYF. The J gene is TRBJ2-3, the V gene TRBV27; TRBD2 agrees at 10 bases. The CDR3 is 19 residues long. Trimming cost V 3 bases and J 2 bases; bases outside gene matches: 14. Germline CDR1 and CDR2: MNHEY and SMNVEV (reference sequence).

This clone occurred a few times. This chain connects TRBV7-9 to TRBJ1-1; TRBD1 matches at 8 bases. CDR1 and CDR2 from the germline V gene are SEHNR and FQNEAQ (reference sequence). CDR3 size: 14 residues. V was clipped by 5 bases and J by 0 bases; unmatched bases: 2. CDR3 DNA sequence: TGTGCCAGCAGCCAACAGGGGGTGAACACTGAAGCTTTCTTT. It is translated as CASSQQGVNTEAFF.

This clone was detected only a few times. This rearrangement joins TRBV6-6 to TRBJ1-2; 9 bases are a match to TRBD1. CDR1 and CDR2 from the germline V gene are MNHNY and SVGAGI (reference sequence). V dropped 5 bases and J dropped 5; count of bases not matched to a gene: 6. CDR3 length equals 14 residues. The CDR3 spells CASSPGQGFYGYTF. The CDR3 nucleotides read TGTGCCAGCAGTCCGGGACAGGGCTTTTATGGCTACACCTTC.

V is TRBV6-4 and J is TRBJ2-7; maybe TRBD2 (5 bases). Trimming stripped 1 base from V and 2 bases from J, with 6 bases between. The germline V gene encodes CDR1 MRHNA and CDR2 SNTAGT. CDR3 size: 13 residues. CDR3: CASSDWRAYEQYV. The CDR3 region has the DNA TGTGCCAGCAGTGACTGGCGGGCCTACGAGCAGTACGTC.

The chain joins TRBV11-3 to TRBJ2-1, with TRBD1 as a possible D gene (6 bases). CDR3 size: 12 residues. Germline V gene lookup returns CDR1 SGHNT and CDR2 YENEEA. V was trimmed by 8 bases and J by 5 bases, leaving 10 bases between them. CDR3 loop: CASGRTDNEQFF. The CDR3 DNA follows: TGTGCCAGCGGTCGGACAGACAATGAGCAGTTCTTC.

This chain links TRBV4-2 with TRBJ1-5; 8 bases are shared with TRBD1. The V gene end was trimmed by 4 bases and the J gene end by 4 bases; junction bases not matched to a gene: 3. CDR3 size: 14 residues. CDR1 LGHNA and CDR2 YNFKEQ come from the germline V gene. The CDR3 nucleotides are TGTGCCAGCAGCCGAGGACAGGGAAATCAGCCCCAGCATTTT. Its protein is CASSRGQGNQPQHF.

The rearrangement uses TRBV7-6 and TRBJ2-3, with TRBD1 matching 7 bases. The CDR3 is made up of 16 amino acids. From germline, CDR1 is SGHVS and CDR2 FNYEAQ. V dropped 5 bases and J dropped 3; count of bases not matched to a gene: 11. The CDR3 spells CASSATGVWGTDTQYF. The DNA for the CDR3 is TGTGCCAGCAGCGCTACAGGGGTCTGGGGGACAGATACGCAGTATTTT.

This chain joins TRBV5-6 and TRBJ2-7, with 9 bases fitting TRBD1. Germline assignment: CDR1 SGHDT and CDR2 YYEEEE. J was trimmed by 2 bases and V by 0 bases; bases with no gene match: 6. This CDR3 is 16 amino acids long. For the CDR3, the DNA is TGTGCCAGCAGCTTGGAGACCGGGACAGGGACCTACGAGCAGTACGTC. This codes for CASSLETGTGTYEQYV.